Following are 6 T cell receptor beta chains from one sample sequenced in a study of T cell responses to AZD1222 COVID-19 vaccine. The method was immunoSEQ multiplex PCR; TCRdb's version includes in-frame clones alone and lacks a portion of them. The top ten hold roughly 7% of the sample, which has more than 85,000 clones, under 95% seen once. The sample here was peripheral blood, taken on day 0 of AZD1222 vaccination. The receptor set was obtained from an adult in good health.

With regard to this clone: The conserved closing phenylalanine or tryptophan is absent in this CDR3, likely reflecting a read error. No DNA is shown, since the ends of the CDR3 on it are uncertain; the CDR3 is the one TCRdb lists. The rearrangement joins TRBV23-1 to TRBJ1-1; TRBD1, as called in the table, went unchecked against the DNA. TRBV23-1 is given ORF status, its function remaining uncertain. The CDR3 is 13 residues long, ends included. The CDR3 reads CASSQSGLGSGLK.

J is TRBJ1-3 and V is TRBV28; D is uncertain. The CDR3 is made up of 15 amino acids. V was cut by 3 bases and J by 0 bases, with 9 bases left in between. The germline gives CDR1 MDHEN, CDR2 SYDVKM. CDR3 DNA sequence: TGTGCCAGCAGTTTTGGGCAGGTCTCTGGAAACACCATATATTTT. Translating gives CASSFGQVSGNTIYF.

CDR3 in amino acids: CATSDAYRSGANVLTF. CDR3 bases: TGTGCCACCAGTGATGCCTACAGGTCTGGGGCCAACGTCCTGACTTTC. The gene calls are TRBV24-1 and TRBJ2-6; D may be TRBD1 (5 bases). CDR3 size: 16 residues. Looked up from germline, CDR1 is KGHDR and CDR2 is SFDVKD. V was clipped by 3 bases and J by 1 base, with 9 bases between them.

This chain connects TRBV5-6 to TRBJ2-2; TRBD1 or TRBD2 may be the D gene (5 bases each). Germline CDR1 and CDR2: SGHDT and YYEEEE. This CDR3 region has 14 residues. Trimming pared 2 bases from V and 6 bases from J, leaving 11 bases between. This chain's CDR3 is CASSFRSGPGELFF. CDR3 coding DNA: TGTGCCAGCAGCTTCCGGTCGGGGCCCGGGGAGCTGTTTTTT.

CDR3 protein: CASRDRNTGELFF. The DNA of the CDR3 is TGTGCCAGCCGAGACAGGAACACCGGGGAGCTGTTTTTT. The V call is TRBV12-3 or TRBV12-4, the J call TRBJ2-2; D is perhaps TRBD1 (5 bases). Trimming removed 8 bases at V and 1 base at J, with 8 bases between. The CDR3 has 13 amino acids.

CDR3 nucleotide sequence: TGCGCCAGCAGCCATTCCGGGATCCCCGGGGAGCTGTTTTTT. It codes for CASSHSGIPGELFF. The chain uses TRBV4-1 and TRBJ2-2; weak D call: TRBD2 (5 bases). Germline V gives CDR1 MGHRA, CDR2 YSYEKL. The CDR3 loop spans 14 amino acids. Trimming removed 3 bases from V and 6 bases from J, with 11 bases in between.